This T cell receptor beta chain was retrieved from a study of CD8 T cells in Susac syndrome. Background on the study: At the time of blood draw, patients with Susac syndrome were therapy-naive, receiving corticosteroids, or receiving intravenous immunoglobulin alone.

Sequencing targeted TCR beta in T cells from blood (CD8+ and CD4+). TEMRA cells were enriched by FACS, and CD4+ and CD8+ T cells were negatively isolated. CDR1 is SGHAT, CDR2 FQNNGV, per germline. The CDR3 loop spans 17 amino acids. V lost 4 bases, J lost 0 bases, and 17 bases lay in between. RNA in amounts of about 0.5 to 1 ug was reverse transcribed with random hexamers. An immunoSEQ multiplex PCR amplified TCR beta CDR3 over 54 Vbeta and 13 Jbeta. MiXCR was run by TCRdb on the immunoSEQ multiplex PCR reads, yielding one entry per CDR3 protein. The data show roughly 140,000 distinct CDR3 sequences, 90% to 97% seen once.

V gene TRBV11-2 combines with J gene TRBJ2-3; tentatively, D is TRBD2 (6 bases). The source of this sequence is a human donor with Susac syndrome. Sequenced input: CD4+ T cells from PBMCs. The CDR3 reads CASSYHDGSVSTDTQYF. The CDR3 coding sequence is TGTGCCAGCAGCTACCACGACGGGAGTGTCAGCACAGATACGCAGTATTTT.